One and the same sample provided the 2 T cell receptor beta chains below, sequenced in a study of blood T cell repertoires in COVID-19. This table comes from immunoSEQ multiplex PCR, and its TCRdb copy is limited to in-frame clones, with some not included. The sample has roughly 140,000 clones, more than 65% seen once. Sequences were obtained from peripheral blood. Every receptor here comes from a man in his 60s with acute or convalescent COVID-19.

The J gene is TRBJ2-3, the V gene TRBV5-4; D is possibly TRBD1 (6 bases). CDR1 and CDR2 (germline): SGHNT, YYREEE (reference sequence). The CDR3 has 16 amino acids. The V end was cut by 2 bases, the J end by 2 bases, with 15 bases between. CDR3 sequence reads: CASSLVRGWDTDTQYF. CDR3 nucleotides: TGTGCCAGCAGCTTAGTAAGGGGGTGGGACACAGATACGCAGTATTTT.

The chain recombines TRBV3-1 (or the pseudogene TRBV3-2) with TRBJ2-3; 7 positions match TRBD1. The germline CDR1 and CDR2 sequences are LGHDT and YNNKEL (reference sequence). The CDR3 extends over 15 amino acids. The V and J ends lost 4 bases and 2 bases, in that order; junction bases with no gene match: 6. This chain's CDR3 is CASSLGQENTDTQYF. The CDR3 DNA reads TGTGCCAGCAGCCTCGGACAGGAGAACACAGATACGCAGTATTTT.